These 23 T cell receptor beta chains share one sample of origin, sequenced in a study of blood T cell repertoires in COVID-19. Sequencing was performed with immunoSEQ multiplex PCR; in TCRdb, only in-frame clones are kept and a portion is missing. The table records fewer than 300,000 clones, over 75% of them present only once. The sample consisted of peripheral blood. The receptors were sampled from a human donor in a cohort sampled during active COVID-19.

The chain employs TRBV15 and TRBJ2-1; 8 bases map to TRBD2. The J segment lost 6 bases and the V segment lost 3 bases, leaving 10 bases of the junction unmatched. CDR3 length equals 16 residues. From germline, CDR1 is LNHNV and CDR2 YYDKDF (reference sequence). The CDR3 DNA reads TGTGCCACCAGCAGGGAGGGACTAGTCGTCGGCAATGAGCAGTTCTTC. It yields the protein CATSREGLVVGNEQFF.

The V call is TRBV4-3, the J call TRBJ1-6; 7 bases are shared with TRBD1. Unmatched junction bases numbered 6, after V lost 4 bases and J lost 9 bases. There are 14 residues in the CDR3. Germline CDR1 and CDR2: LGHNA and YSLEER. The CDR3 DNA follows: TGCGCCAGCAGCCCCGGGACAGCTGGTTCACCCCTCCACTTT. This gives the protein CASSPGTAGSPLHF.

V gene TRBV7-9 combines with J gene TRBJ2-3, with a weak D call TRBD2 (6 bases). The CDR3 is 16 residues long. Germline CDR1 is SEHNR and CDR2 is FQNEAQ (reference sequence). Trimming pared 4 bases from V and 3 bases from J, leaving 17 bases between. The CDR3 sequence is CASSWPTGSSTDTQYF. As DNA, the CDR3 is TGTGCCAGCAGCTGGCCTACCGGGAGTTCTACAGATACGCAGTATTTT.

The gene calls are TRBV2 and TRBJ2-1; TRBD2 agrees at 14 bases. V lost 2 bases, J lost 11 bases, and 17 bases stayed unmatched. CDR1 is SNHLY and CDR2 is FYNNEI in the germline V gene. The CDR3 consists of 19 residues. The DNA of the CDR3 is TGTGCCAGCAGTGAACCTAAAACGGGACTAGCGGGGGCCCGTTCTCAGCAGTTCTTC. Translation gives CASSEPKTGLAGARSQQFF.

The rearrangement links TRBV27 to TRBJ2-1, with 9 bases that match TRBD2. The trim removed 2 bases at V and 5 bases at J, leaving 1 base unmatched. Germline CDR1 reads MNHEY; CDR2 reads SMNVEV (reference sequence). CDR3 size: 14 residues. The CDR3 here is CASSLAGGNNEQFF. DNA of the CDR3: TGTGCCAGCAGTTTAGCGGGGGGGAACAATGAGCAGTTCTTC.

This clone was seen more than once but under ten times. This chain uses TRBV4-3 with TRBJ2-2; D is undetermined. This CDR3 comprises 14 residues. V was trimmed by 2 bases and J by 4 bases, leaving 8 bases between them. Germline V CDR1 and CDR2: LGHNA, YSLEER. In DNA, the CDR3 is TGCGCCAGCAGCCAAAATTGGGCCACCGGGGAGCTGTTTTTT. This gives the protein CASSQNWATGELFF.

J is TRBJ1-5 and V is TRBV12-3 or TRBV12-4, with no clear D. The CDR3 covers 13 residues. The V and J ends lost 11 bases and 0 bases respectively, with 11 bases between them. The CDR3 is CAATDYSNQPQHF. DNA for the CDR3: TGTGCCGCGACGGACTATAGCAATCAGCCCCAGCATTTT.

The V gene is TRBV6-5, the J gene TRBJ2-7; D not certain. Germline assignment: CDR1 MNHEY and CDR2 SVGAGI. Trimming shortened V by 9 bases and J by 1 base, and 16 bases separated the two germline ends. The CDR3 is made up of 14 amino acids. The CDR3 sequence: CASGRETRSYEQYF. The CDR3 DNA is TGTGCCAGTGGTAGAGAAACTCGTTCCTACGAGCAGTACTTC.

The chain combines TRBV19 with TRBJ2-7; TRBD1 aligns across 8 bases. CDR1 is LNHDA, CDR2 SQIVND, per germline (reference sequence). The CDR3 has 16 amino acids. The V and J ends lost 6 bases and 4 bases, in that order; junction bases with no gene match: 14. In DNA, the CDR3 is TGTGCCAGTAGAGAAACCGGGACAGGTGATTCTTACGAGCAGTACTTC. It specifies CASRETGTGDSYEQYF.

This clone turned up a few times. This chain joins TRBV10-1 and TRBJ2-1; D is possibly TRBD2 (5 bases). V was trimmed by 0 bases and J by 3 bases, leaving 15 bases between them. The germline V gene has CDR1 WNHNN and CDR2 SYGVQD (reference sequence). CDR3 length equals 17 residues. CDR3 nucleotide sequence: TGCGCCAGCAGTGAGTCACGAGCGGAGCTCTTCTACAATGAGCAGTTCTTC. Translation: CASSESRAELFYNEQFF.

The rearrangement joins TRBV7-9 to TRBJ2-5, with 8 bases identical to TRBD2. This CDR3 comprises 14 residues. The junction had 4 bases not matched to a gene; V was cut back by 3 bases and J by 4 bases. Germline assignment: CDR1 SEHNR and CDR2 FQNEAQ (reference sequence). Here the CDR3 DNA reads TGTGCCAGCAGCTTGCACAGCGGGGGAGAGACCCAGTACTTC. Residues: CASSLHSGGETQYF.

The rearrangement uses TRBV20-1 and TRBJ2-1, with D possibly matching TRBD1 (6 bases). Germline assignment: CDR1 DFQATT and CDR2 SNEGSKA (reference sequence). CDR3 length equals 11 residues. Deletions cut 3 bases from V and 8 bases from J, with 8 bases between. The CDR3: CSARAGDEQFF. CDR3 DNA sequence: TGCAGTGCTAGGGCAGGGGATGAGCAGTTCTTC.

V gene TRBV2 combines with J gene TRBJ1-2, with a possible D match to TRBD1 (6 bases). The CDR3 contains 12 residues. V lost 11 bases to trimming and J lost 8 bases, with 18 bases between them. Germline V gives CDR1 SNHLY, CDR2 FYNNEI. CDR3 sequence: CAGHNREGGYTF. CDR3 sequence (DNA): TGTGCCGGCCACAACAGGGAAGGCGGCTACACCTTC.

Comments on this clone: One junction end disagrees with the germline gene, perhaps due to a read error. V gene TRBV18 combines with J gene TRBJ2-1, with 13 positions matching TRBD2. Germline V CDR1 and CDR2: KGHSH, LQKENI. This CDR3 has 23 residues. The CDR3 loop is CASSSLGPGPPGLAGSSYNEQFF. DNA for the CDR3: TGTGCTAGCTCATCACTAGGGCCGGGGCCTCCGGGACTAGCGGGGAGCTCCTACAATGAGCAGTTCTTC.

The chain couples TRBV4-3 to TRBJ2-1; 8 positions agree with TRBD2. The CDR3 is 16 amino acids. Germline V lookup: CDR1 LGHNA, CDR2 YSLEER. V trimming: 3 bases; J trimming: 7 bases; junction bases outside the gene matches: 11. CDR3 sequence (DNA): TGCGCCAGCAGCCAGCTACTAGCGGTTCTAAGGAATGAGCAGTTCTTC. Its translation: CASSQLLAVLRNEQFF.

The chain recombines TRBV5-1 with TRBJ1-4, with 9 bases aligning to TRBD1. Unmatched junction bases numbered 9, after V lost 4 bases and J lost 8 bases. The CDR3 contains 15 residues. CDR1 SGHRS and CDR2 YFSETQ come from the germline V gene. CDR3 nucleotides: TGCGCCAGCAGCACCGGACAGGGGCTCTTCGAAAAACTGTTTTTT. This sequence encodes CASSTGQGLFEKLFF.

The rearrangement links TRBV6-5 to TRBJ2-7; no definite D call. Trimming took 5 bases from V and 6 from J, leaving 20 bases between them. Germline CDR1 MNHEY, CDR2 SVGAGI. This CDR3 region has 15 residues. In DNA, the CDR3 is TGTGCCAGCAGTCGGCCCATCACTGGGCCCTTCGAGCAGTACTTC. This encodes CASSRPITGPFEQYF.

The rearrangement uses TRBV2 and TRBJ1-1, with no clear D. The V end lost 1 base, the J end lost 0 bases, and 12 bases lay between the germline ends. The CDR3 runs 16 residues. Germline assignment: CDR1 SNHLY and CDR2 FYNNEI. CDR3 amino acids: CASSEEIYSLNTEAFF. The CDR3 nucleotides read TGTGCCAGCAGTGAAGAAATCTACAGTTTGAACACTGAAGCTTTCTTT.

The CDR3: CASSLVIGFQEKLFF. The DNA for the CDR3 is TGTGCCAGCAGCTTAGTGATCGGGTTTCAAGAAAAACTGTTTTTT. This chain connects TRBV11-2 to TRBJ1-4; D is unclear. The V end was cut by 1 base, the J end by 8 bases, with 14 bases between. CDR1 SGHAT and CDR2 FQNNGV come from the germline V gene. The CDR3 sequence is 15 residues long.

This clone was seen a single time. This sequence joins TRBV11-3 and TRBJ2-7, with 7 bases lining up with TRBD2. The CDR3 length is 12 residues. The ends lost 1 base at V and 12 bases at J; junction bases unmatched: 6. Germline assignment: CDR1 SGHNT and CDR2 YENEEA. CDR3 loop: CASSLGGGRMYF. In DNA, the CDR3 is TGTGCCAGCAGCTTAGGCGGGGGACGAATGTACTTC.

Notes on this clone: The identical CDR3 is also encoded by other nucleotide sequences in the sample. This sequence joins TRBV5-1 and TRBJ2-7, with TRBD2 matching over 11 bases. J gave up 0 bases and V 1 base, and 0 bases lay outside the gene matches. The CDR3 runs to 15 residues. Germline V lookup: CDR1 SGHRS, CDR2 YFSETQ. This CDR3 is CASSLTSGSSYEQYF. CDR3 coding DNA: TGCGCCAGCAGCTTGACTAGCGGGAGCTCCTACGAGCAGTACTTC.

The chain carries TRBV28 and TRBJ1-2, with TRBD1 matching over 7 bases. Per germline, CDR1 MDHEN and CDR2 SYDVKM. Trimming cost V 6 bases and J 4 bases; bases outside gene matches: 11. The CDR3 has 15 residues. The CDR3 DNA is TGTGCCAGCAGCTTCCAGGACAGGAATCTCTATGGCTACACCTTC. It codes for CASSFQDRNLYGYTF.

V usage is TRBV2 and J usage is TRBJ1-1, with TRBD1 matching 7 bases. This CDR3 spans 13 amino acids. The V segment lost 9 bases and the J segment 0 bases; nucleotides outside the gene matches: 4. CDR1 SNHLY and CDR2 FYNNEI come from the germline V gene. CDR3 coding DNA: TGTGCCAGGGGGGACAGACTGAACACTGAAGCTTTCTTT. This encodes CARGDRLNTEAFF.